The 4 T cell receptor beta chains below come from one sample, sequenced in a study of blood T cell repertoires in COVID-19. Using immunoSEQ multiplex PCR, the repertoire was profiled, and TCRdb retains in-frame clones only, with some absent. The sample lists roughly 100,000 clones; roughly 90% were seen once. Sequencing was done on a sample of peripheral blood. Receptor source: an elderly man with acute or convalescent COVID-19.

The chain uses TRBV7-8 and TRBJ1-4; no reliable D call. Germline CDR1 SGHVS, CDR2 FQNEAQ. Trimming cost V 1 base and J 4 bases, with 7 bases left between them. The CDR3 is 14 residues long. CDR3 nucleotides: TGTGCCAGCAGCTTAGGTCAGGTTAATGAAAAACTGTTTTTT. Protein sequence: CASSLGQVNEKLFF.

The chain has TRBV6-5 and TRBJ2-7, with 8 positions matching TRBD1. CDR3 size: 14 residues. Germline V gene sequence: CDR1 MNHEY, CDR2 SVGAGI. After removal of 4 bases from V and 6 bases from J, the junction contained 8 bases not matched to a gene. CDR3 in amino acids: CASSWTGIPGEQYF. The CDR3 DNA reads TGTGCCAGCAGTTGGACAGGGATTCCCGGCGAGCAGTACTTC.

The table lists this clone with a few counts. The chain links TRBV30 to TRBJ2-1; 7 nucleotides line up with TRBD2. Unmatched junction bases numbered 4, after V lost 1 base and J lost 1 base. The CDR3 consists of 15 residues. The germline V gene has CDR1 GTSNPN and CDR2 SVGIG (reference sequence). CDR3 coding DNA: TGTGCCTGGAGTGCCGGACTAGGGTCCTACAATGAGCAGTTCTTC. Translating gives CAWSAGLGSYNEQFF.

The CDR3 loop reads CASSRTGGPDEQYF. DNA for the CDR3: TGTGCCAGCAGTCGGACAGGGGGGCCGGACGAGCAGTACTTC. V usage is TRBV27 and J usage is TRBJ2-7; 10 bases agree with TRBD1. Germline V CDR1 and CDR2: MNHEY, SMNVEV (reference sequence). The trim removed 5 bases at V and 5 bases at J, leaving 6 bases unmatched. The CDR3 is 14 residues long.